The sequence of this TCR beta chain was determined in a study of cytomegalovirus exposure and HLA in healthy donors. Study context: Researchers previously reported finding 100 million or so unique TCR beta sequences from 170 million or so T cells. Study-level points and caveats: Earlier analysis yielded a pattern in which most TCR beta V segments were productive about 90% or about 30% of the time. What TCR beta sequences reportedly achieved was accurate prediction of HLA-A and HLA-B alleles in most subjects. Indistinguishable V segments, including TRBV6-2 and TRBV6-3, were excluded.

A remark on this clone: Its specificity is not known.

The CDR3 is 13 amino acids. Germline V gene lookup returns CDR1 GTSNPN and CDR2 SVGIG (reference sequence). Trimming stripped 8 bases from V and 7 bases from J, with 17 bases between. With 60 Vbeta and 13 Jbeta primers, the PCR was carried out. Only in-frame clones appear in the TCRdb table, and some are missing; sequencing was by immunoSEQ multiplex PCR. The sample records roughly 150,000 clones, roughly four fifths being singletons. The chain has TRBV30 and TRBJ1-4, with D unclear. Source material: PBMCs. The sequence derives from a man aged 50 or older in good health and CMV-seropositive. CDR3 amino acids: CARSPGFGEKLFF. CDR3 nucleotides: TGTGCCCGGTCCCCCGGTTTTGGTGAAAAACTGTTTTTT.